The 22 T cell receptor beta chains presented below share a single source sample, sequenced in a study of OX40 agonist ivuxolimab in advanced cancers. Measured with immunoSEQ multiplex PCR; TCRdb has only the in-frame clones, and not every one. The repertoire holds about 52,000 clones, with approximately 92% as singletons. The sequencing here drew on CD4+ or CD8+ T cells sorted from blood, taken in a trial of the OX40 agonist ivuxolimab. Receptor source: an adult with an advanced solid tumor such as melanoma, head and neck, liver or kidney cancer.

This clone was recorded once. The chain joins TRBV7-9 to TRBJ1-4, with D perhaps TRBD1 (6 bases). The germline gives CDR1 SEHNR, CDR2 FQNEAQ (reference sequence). This CDR3 has 14 residues. V was cut by 6 bases and J by 8 bases, with 16 bases left in between. The CDR3 protein is CASRGDTHQEKLFF. The CDR3 nucleotides are TGTGCCAGCAGAGGGGACACCCACCAGGAAAAACTGTTTTTT.

The V gene is TRBV18, the J gene TRBJ1-2, with TRBD1 as a possible D gene (5 bases). This CDR3 has 13 amino acids. V shed 5 bases and J shed 5 bases, with 12 bases lying between them. Germline V CDR1 and CDR2: KGHSH, LQKENI. The CDR3 sequence: CASSSDGGYGYTF. The DNA of the CDR3 is TGTGCCAGCTCATCCGACGGGGGTTATGGCTACACCTTC.

This clone was counted a few times. This chain joins TRBV4-3 and TRBJ1-2; D remains unclear. The CDR3 covers 13 residues. CDR1 is LGHNA and CDR2 is YSLEER in the germline V gene. Trimming removed 0 bases from V and 8 bases from J, with 10 bases in between. The CDR3 DNA sequence: TGCGCCAGCAGCCAAGACCCGGGCAAAGGCTACACCTTC. Translation: CASSQDPGKGYTF.

The chain joins TRBV5-4 to TRBJ2-7, with 7 bases lining up with TRBD1. This CDR3 is built from 14 residues. Per germline, CDR1 SGHNT and CDR2 YYREEE (reference sequence). Trimming at V came to 0 bases and at J to 2 bases, leaving 2 bases not matched to a gene. CDR3 residues: CASSLDRGAYEQYF. The CDR3 DNA reads as TGTGCCAGCAGCTTGGACAGGGGAGCCTACGAGCAGTACTTC.

The rearrangement joins TRBV9 to TRBJ2-1; D is uncertain. The ends were cut back, 0 bases at V and 7 bases at J, with 8 bases in the middle. The CDR3 totals 13 residues. Germline CDR1 reads SGDLS; CDR2 reads YYNGEE. The CDR3 DNA follows: TGTGCCAGCAGCGTAGGACATACAAATGAGCAGTTCTTC. This encodes CASSVGHTNEQFF. The full variable domain, its missing parts supplied by reference TRBV9 and TRBJ2-1, is DSGVTQTPKHLITATGQRVTLRCSPRSGDLSVYWYQQSLDQGLQFLIQYYNGEERAKGNILERFSAQQFPDLHSELNLSSLELGDSALYFCASSVGHTNEQFFGPGTRLTVL.

The chain carries TRBV13 and TRBJ2-3; TRBD1 matches at 12 bases. The V gene end was trimmed by 5 bases and the J gene end by 5 bases; junction bases not matched to a gene: 11. CDR3 length: 17 residues. Germline CDR1 is PRHDT and CDR2 is FYEKMQ (reference sequence). CDR3 amino acids: CASSAPGQGAPKDTQYF. As DNA, the CDR3 is TGTGCCAGCAGCGCACCGGGACAGGGGGCTCCCAAAGATACGCAGTATTTT.

This rearrangement joins TRBV5-6 to TRBJ2-1, with D maybe TRBD2 (5 bases). The CDR3 is 15 amino acids. The germline V gene encodes CDR1 SGHDT and CDR2 YYEEEE. Trimming cost V 0 bases and J 9 bases, with 16 bases left between them. The CDR3 reads CASSLGHQRASEQFF. The CDR3 DNA follows: TGTGCCAGCAGCTTGGGCCACCAGAGGGCCAGTGAGCAGTTCTTC. Together with reference TRBV5-6 and TRBJ2-1, the CDR3 gives the full variable domain: DAGVTQSPTHLIKTRGQQVTLRCSPKSGHDTVSWYQQALGQGPQFIFQYYEEEERQRGNFPDRFSGHQFPNYSSELNVNALLLGDSALYLCASSLGHQRASEQFFGPGTRLTVL.

The chain is built from TRBV5-6 and TRBJ2-7, with 7 bases matching TRBD1. CDR1 is SGHDT, CDR2 YYEEEE, per germline. V lost 3 bases, J lost 9 bases, and 15 bases stayed unmatched. CDR3 length: 15 amino acids. The CDR3 spells CASSSDRARNKGQYF. The DNA of the CDR3 is TGTGCCAGCAGCTCCGACAGGGCGCGTAATAAGGGGCAGTACTTC.

The J gene is TRBJ2-3, the V gene TRBV21-1; the table gives TRBD1 as D, unverified against the DNA. TRBV21-1 is reported as a pseudogene. The CDR3 has 17 residues. The CDR3 spells CASSKVLGLPRTDTQYF. The DNA for the CDR3 is TGTGCCAGCAGCAAAGTTTTGGGCCTACCCCGCACAGATACGCAGTATTTT.

This sequence joins TRBV7-9 and TRBJ2-7, with D unclear. Trimming removed 1 base from V and 2 bases from J, with 12 bases in between. The CDR3 runs 15 residues. Germline V gene data show CDR1 as SEHNR and CDR2 as FQNEAQ (reference sequence). The CDR3 region is CASSLGESGAYEQYF. The CDR3 region has the DNA TGTGCCAGCAGCTTAGGTGAGTCCGGCGCCTACGAGCAGTACTTC.

Comment on this clone: At one end the junction does not follow the germline gene, possibly because of a read error. The chain couples TRBV28 to TRBJ2-1, with 9 bases lining up with TRBD1. The CDR3 extends over 17 amino acids. The V gene's germline CDR1 is MDHEN and CDR2 SYDVKM. The CDR3 DNA is TGTGCCAGCAGATTATTACGGGACAGGGTGTCCTACAATGAGCAGTTCTTC. Its protein is CASRLLRDRVSYNEQFF.

The rearrangement links TRBV9 to TRBJ2-7; D remains unclear. CDR3 length: 15 residues. Per the germline V gene, CDR1 is SGDLS and CDR2 is YYNGEE. V lost 2 bases and J 3 bases, leaving 15 bases between the germline ends. This chain's CDR3 is CASSVLDGSIYEQYF. The CDR3 nucleotides read TGTGCCAGCAGCGTCCTGGATGGATCCATCTACGAGCAGTACTTC.

V and J are TRBV28 and TRBJ2-7; a weak D match, TRBD2 (5 bases). The germline V and J ends were trimmed by 4 bases and 3 bases, with 19 bases remaining between them. This CDR3 has 16 residues. Germline V gene lookup returns CDR1 MDHEN and CDR2 SYDVKM. The CDR3 nucleotides read TGTGCCAGCAGTTCGGTGGACGGGGAGACTTACTACGAGCAGTACTTC. Its protein product is CASSSVDGETYYEQYF.

This chain uses TRBV11-2 with TRBJ2-3, with D tentatively TRBD1 (5 bases). With 2 bases removed from V and 6 bases from J, the gap between germline ends came to 15 bases. The CDR3 extends over 15 amino acids. Per germline, CDR1 SGHAT and CDR2 FQNNGV. CDR3 nucleotide sequence: TGTGCCAGCAGCTTACCTACAGGTGTTGGTGATACGCAGTATTTT. Amino acid sequence: CASSLPTGVGDTQYF.

This chain uses TRBV27 with TRBJ2-5; D not certain. The CDR3 totals 17 residues. The germline V and J ends were trimmed by 3 bases and 1 base, with 18 bases remaining between them. Germline assignment: CDR1 MNHEY and CDR2 SMNVEV (reference sequence). The chain's CDR3 is CASSLMGLYSVQETQYF. DNA of the CDR3: TGTGCCAGCAGTTTGATGGGGTTGTACAGCGTCCAAGAGACCCAGTACTTC.

This rearrangement joins TRBV5-6 to TRBJ2-2; possible D gene TRBD2, 6 bases. The CDR3 sequence is 15 residues long. V gave up 5 bases and J gave up 2 bases, with 13 bases separating them. CDR1 and CDR2 (germline): SGHDT, YYEEEE. The DNA for the CDR3 is TGTGCCAGCAGTGCGGGGACCTTCAACACCGGGGAGCTGTTTTTT. This encodes CASSAGTFNTGELFF.

The V call is TRBV10-3, the J call TRBJ1-2; the D is unclear. This CDR3 is 17 amino acids long. The germline gives CDR1 ENHRY, CDR2 SYGVKD. V dropped 5 bases and J dropped 1 base, with 20 bases sitting between them. CDR3 sequence reads: CAISNPVEVIYNYGYTF. The CDR3 DNA sequence: TGTGCCATCAGTAACCCCGTGGAGGTTATATATAACTATGGCTACACCTTC.

The V and J genes are TRBV5-8 and TRBJ2-7; D is perhaps TRBD2 (6 bases). V was clipped by 9 bases and J by 0 bases, with 19 bases between them. In germline, CDR1 is SGHTS, CDR2 YDEGEE. The CDR3 length is 15 residues. Here the CDR3 reads CATERGGGISYEQYF. As DNA, the CDR3 is TGTGCCACCGAACGAGGTGGGGGGATCTCCTACGAGCAGTACTTC. The complete variable domain, with remaining parts taken from reference TRBV5-8 and TRBJ2-7, reads EAGVTQSPTHLIKTRGQQATLRCSPISGHTSVYWYQQALGLGLQFLLWYDEGEERNRGNFPPRFSGRQFPNYSSELNVNALELEDSALYLCATERGGGISYEQYFGPGTRLTVT.

In this sample, this clone turned up once. The chain couples TRBV6-6 to TRBJ2-7, with a weak D call TRBD1 (6 bases). The germline V gene encodes CDR1 MNHNY and CDR2 SVGAGI (reference sequence). CDR3 length: 14 residues. V gave up 6 bases and J gave up 5 bases, with 17 bases separating them. CDR3 coding DNA: TGTGCCAGCAGGCGGACAGCCTTCTTTGACGAGCAGTACTTC. This encodes CASRRTAFFDEQYF.

In this sample, this clone turned up once. The V gene is TRBV4-2, the J gene TRBJ2-7; maybe TRBD2 (6 bases). The length of the CDR3 is 15 residues. Trimming pared 1 base from V and 0 bases from J, leaving 10 bases between. Germline-derived CDR1 and CDR2 are LGHNA and YNFKEQ. This chain's CDR3 is CASSQVISGSYEQYF. The CDR3 DNA sequence: TGTGCCAGCAGCCAAGTTATTAGCGGCTCCTACGAGCAGTACTTC.

The rearrangement links TRBV7-8 to TRBJ2-1; a possible D gene is TRBD1 (6 bases). V lost 3 bases and J lost 8, with 23 bases in between. Germline V gene lookup returns CDR1 SGHVS and CDR2 FQNEAQ. The CDR3 extends over 17 amino acids. The CDR3 protein is CASSLGDTRDTFDEQFF. As DNA, the CDR3 is TGTGCCAGCAGCTTGGGAGACACAAGGGACACCTTCGATGAGCAGTTCTTC.

The chain uses TRBV27 and TRBJ2-5, with 9 bases that match TRBD1. Losses at the gene ends were 3 bases for V and 7 bases for J; bases not matched to a gene: 9. This CDR3 is built from 15 residues. Germline CDR1 and CDR2: MNHEY and SMNVEV (reference sequence). The CDR3 sequence: CASSLSGTGTGTQYF. Written as DNA, the CDR3 is TGTGCCAGCAGTTTGTCCGGGACAGGGACGGGGACCCAGTACTTC.